This T cell receptor beta chain appears in the sequencing data of a study of blood T cell repertoires in COVID-19. Across the study: PBMCs, B-cell-depleted T cells, or T cells were the source of the cDNA or gDNA that made up the material.

Assay used: immunoSEQ multiplex PCR; TCRdb lists only in-frame clones, some missing. The table has 110,000 to 150,000 clones, over 80% seen once. This clone was picked up one time. V lost 1 base, J lost 1 base, and 8 bases lay in between. CDR3 length equals 14 residues. Germline V gene lookup returns CDR1 SGHRS and CDR2 YFSETQ. The clonotype originates from a human donor in a cohort sampled during active COVID-19. This chain uses TRBV5-1 with TRBJ2-5; D uncertain. Material: peripheral blood. The CDR3 is CASSLFRPQETQYF. For the CDR3, the DNA is TGCGCCAGCAGCTTGTTCAGGCCCCAAGAGACCCAGTACTTC. Drawing the rest from reference TRBV5-1 and TRBJ2-5, the complete variable domain is KAGVTQTPRYLIKTRGQQVTLSCSPISGHRSVSWYQQTPGQGLQFLFEYFSETQRNKGNFPGRFSGRQFSNSRSEMNVSTLELGDSALYLCASSLFRPQETQYFGPGTRLLVL.